The 8 T cell receptor beta chains presented below share a single source sample, sequenced in a study of T cell responses to AZD1222 COVID-19 vaccine. Profiled with immunoSEQ multiplex PCR; TCRdb holds only in-frame clones, not every one. The sample has 110,000 to 150,000 clones; roughly 91% are singletons. The source was peripheral blood, collected 28 days after the second AZD1222 dose. These receptors all stem from an adult who received the AZD1222 COVID-19 vaccine.

The genes are TRBV6-5 and TRBJ1-3; a weak D match, TRBD1 (5 bases). Germline lookup yields CDR1 MNHEY and CDR2 SVGAGI. The V end was cut by 9 bases, the J end by 2 bases, with 11 bases between. CDR3 length: 13 amino acids. This CDR3 reads CASQGGTGNTIYF. CDR3 DNA sequence: TGTGCCAGTCAGGGAGGGACTGGAAACACCATATATTTT.

The CDR3 here is CASSRTLREQYF. The CDR3 coding sequence is TGTGCCAGCAGTCGGACGTTGCGGGAGCAGTACTTC. The chain links TRBV12-3 or TRBV12-4 to TRBJ2-7, with D unclear. This CDR3 contains 12 residues. V lost 5 bases and J 7 bases, leaving 12 bases between the germline ends.

The chain employs TRBV5-1 and TRBJ1-6; 8 nucleotides align to TRBD1. J was trimmed by 8 bases and V by 0 bases; bases with no gene match: 4. The germline V gene encodes CDR1 SGHRS and CDR2 YFSETQ. The CDR3 runs 15 residues. The CDR3 DNA reads as TGCGCCAGCAGCTTGGCGGGACAGGTGTATTCACCCCTCCACTTT. Translating it yields CASSLAGQVYSPLHF.

J is TRBJ2-5 and V is TRBV10-1; possible D gene TRBD2, 5 bases. Germline-derived CDR1 and CDR2 are WNHNN and SYGVQD (reference sequence). The CDR3 sequence is 13 residues long. V lost 6 bases to trimming and J lost 4 bases, with 12 bases between them. Written as DNA, the CDR3 is TGCGCCAGCAGCCCGGGGAGCGGAGAGACCCAGTACTTC. This gives the protein CASSPGSGETQYF.

The chain recombines TRBV7-9 with TRBJ2-6; possibly TRBD2 for D (5 bases). The germline gives CDR1 SEHNR, CDR2 FQNEAQ (reference sequence). The CDR3 spans 15 residues. V lost 7 bases to trimming and J lost 0 bases, with 10 bases between them. CDR3 protein: CASTRTPSGANVLTF. The CDR3 DNA reads as TGTGCCAGCACCAGGACTCCCTCTGGGGCCAACGTCCTGACTTTC.

This chain uses TRBV7-9 with TRBJ2-1, with D possibly TRBD2 on 5 matching bases. Per the germline V gene, CDR1 is SEHNR and CDR2 is FQNEAQ (reference sequence). This CDR3 contains 15 residues. The V and J ends lost 5 bases and 2 bases respectively, with 13 bases between them. The CDR3 DNA sequence: TGTGCCAGCAGCGCTCAGCCCGGGGCCTACAATGAGCAGTTCTTC. It translates to CASSAQPGAYNEQFF.

The V and J genes are TRBV27 and TRBJ1-5, with D unclear. The CDR3 is made up of 14 amino acids. Trimming took 2 bases from V and 0 from J, leaving 5 bases between them. Germline-derived CDR1 and CDR2 are MNHEY and SMNVEV (reference sequence). The CDR3 sequence: CASSLGDSNQPQHF. The CDR3 DNA reads as TGTGCCAGCAGTTTAGGAGATAGCAATCAGCCCCAGCATTTT.

J is TRBJ2-7 and V is TRBV18, with D uncertain. Germline V gene data show CDR1 as KGHSH and CDR2 as LQKENI. With 6 bases removed from V and 3 bases from J, the gap between germline ends came to 15 bases. The CDR3 sequence is 14 residues long. CDR3 sequence: CASSPGPGVYEQYF. CDR3 in DNA: TGTGCCAGCTCCCCAGGTCCCGGCGTCTACGAGCAGTACTTC.